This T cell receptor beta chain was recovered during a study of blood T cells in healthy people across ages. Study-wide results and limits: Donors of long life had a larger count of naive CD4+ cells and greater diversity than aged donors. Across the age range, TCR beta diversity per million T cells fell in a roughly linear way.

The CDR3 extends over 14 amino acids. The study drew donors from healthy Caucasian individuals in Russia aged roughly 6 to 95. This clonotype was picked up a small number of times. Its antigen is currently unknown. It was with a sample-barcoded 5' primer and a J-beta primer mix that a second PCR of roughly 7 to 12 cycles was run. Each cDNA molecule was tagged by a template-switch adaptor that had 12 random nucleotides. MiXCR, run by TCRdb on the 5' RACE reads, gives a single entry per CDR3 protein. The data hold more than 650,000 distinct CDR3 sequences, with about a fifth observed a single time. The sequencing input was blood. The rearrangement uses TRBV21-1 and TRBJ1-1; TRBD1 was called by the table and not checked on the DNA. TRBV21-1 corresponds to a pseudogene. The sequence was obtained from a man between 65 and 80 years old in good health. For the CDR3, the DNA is TGTGCCAGCGTTAGAAACAGGGGAGTTTCTGAAGCTTTCTTT. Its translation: CASVRNRGVSEAFF.